This T cell receptor beta chain was observed in a study of T cells in localized non-small cell lung cancer. General study findings and limits: The highest T cell clonality was in uninvolved adjacent lung, above tumor. Greater T cell density in blood accompanied longer overall survival. Tumor samples were not multi-region, leaving intratumor heterogeneity unexcluded.

The data were produced by immunoSEQ multiplex PCR, yet TCRdb's version contains in-frame clones alone and is incomplete. The data show tens of thousands of clones, with over 80% seen just once and 17% held by the top ten. V was shortened by 5 bases and J by 8 bases, with 24 bases between the two germline ends. Germline V CDR1 and CDR2: SGHDN, FVKESK. The length of the CDR3 is 16 residues. Details on this clone: Its matching antigen is unknown.

Sequences were derived from peripheral blood mononuclear cells, sampled before any cancer treatment. This chain connects TRBV14 to TRBJ1-2, with D perhaps TRBD1 (5 bases). The source of this sequence is a man between 35 and 75 years old with stage III lung adenocarcinoma. CDR3 amino acids: CASSEAAVQGPRGYTF. The CDR3 coding sequence is TGTGCCAGCAGCGAAGCCGCAGTTCAGGGCCCTAGGGGCTACACCTTC.